One sample yielded the 27 T cell receptor beta chains listed below, sequenced in a study of T cell responses to AZD1222 COVID-19 vaccine. The table came from immunoSEQ multiplex PCR; TCRdb's copy has only in-frame clones and leaves some out. The data hold 100,000 to 150,000 clones, with about 88% observed a single time. Sequences were derived from peripheral blood, sampled on day 0 of AZD1222 vaccination. The receptors come from an adult in good health.

The chain joins TRBV24-1 to TRBJ2-7; a weak D match, TRBD1 (6 bases). The CDR3 contains 13 residues. CDR1 is KGHDR, CDR2 SFDVKD, per germline. V was clipped by 5 bases and J by 4 bases, with 11 bases between them. The CDR3, as DNA: TGTGCCACCAGTGGCCAGGGGATGTACGAGCAGTACTTC. This encodes CATSGQGMYEQYF.

The V and J genes are TRBV6-2 or TRBV6-3 and TRBJ2-5; TRBD2 matches 15 bases. The germline V gene encodes CDR1 MNHEY and CDR2 SVGEGT. The CDR3 spans 15 residues. Trimming took 6 bases from V and 4 from J; bases not matched to a gene: 3. CDR3 sequence: CASSEGLAGGETQYF. The CDR3 DNA reads as TGTGCCAGCAGCGAGGGACTAGCGGGAGGAGAGACCCAGTACTTC.

A single count supports this clone. The gene calls are TRBV27 and TRBJ1-5, with 7 bases fitting TRBD1. CDR3 size: 16 residues. CDR1 and CDR2 (germline): MNHEY, SMNVEV (reference sequence). The J segment lost 0 bases and the V segment lost 3 bases, leaving 5 bases of the junction unmatched. The CDR3 region is CASSLDRRYSNQPQHF. DNA of the CDR3: TGTGCCAGCAGTTTGGACAGGCGGTATAGCAATCAGCCCCAGCATTTT.

The V and J genes are TRBV7-9 and TRBJ2-5, with D perhaps assigned TRBD1 or TRBD2 (5 bases each). V lost 4 bases and J 4 bases, leaving 7 bases between the germline ends. The CDR3 has 12 amino acids. Germline V gene sequence: CDR1 SEHNR, CDR2 FQNEAQ (reference sequence). CDR3 bases: TGTGCCAGCAGCTGGGGGAGAGAGACCCAGTACTTC. This sequence encodes CASSWGRETQYF.

The chain carries TRBV7-2 and TRBJ1-1, with D unresolved. Germline CDR1 is SGHTA and CDR2 is FQGNSA. The V gene lost 4 bases and the J gene lost 11 bases, with 17 bases spanning the gap. The CDR3 length is 13 residues. In nucleotides, the CDR3 is TGTGCCAGCAGCTCTCTGTCCCGCCCGAGGGCTTTCTTT. Translated, it gives CASSSLSRPRAFF.

The chain joins TRBV5-1 to TRBJ1-1; the D gene is possibly TRBD1 (5 bases). Trimming stripped 4 bases from V and 4 bases from J, with 8 bases between. This CDR3 is 12 amino acids long. Germline-derived CDR1 and CDR2 are SGHRS and YFSETQ. Here the CDR3 reads CASSERGTEAFF. The CDR3 DNA sequence: TGCGCCAGCAGCGAGAGGGGCACTGAAGCTTTCTTT.

The chain employs TRBV2 and TRBJ1-3; 7 bases are shared with TRBD1. The germline CDR1 and CDR2 sequences are SNHLY and FYNNEI. V gave up 9 bases and J gave up 4 bases; unmatched junction bases: 12. The CDR3 covers 15 residues. CDR3 in amino acids: CASSQRGRGGNTIYF. CDR3 DNA sequence: TGTGCCAGTTCACAGAGGGGGCGAGGCGGAAACACCATATATTTT.

The V gene is TRBV28, the J gene TRBJ2-6; D unclear. Germline loops: CDR1 MDHEN, CDR2 SYDVKM. This CDR3 region has 15 residues. V was clipped by 4 bases and J by 4 bases, with 11 bases between them. CDR3 sequence reads: CASSYRSGGANVLTF. CDR3 in DNA: TGTGCCAGCAGTTACCGCTCCGGAGGGGCCAACGTCCTGACTTTC.

J is TRBJ2-1 and V is TRBV3-1 (or the pseudogene TRBV3-2); D is uncertain. The CDR3 runs to 15 residues. Trimming pared 6 bases from V and 8 bases from J, leaving 20 bases between. The germline V gene has CDR1 LGHDT and CDR2 YNNKEL (reference sequence). The CDR3 reads CASRGSGSAPHEQFF. The CDR3 DNA is TGTGCCAGCAGGGGATCAGGCTCGGCTCCCCATGAGCAGTTCTTC.

The rearrangement uses TRBV11-2 and TRBJ2-6; D unclear. This CDR3 has 15 residues. In germline, CDR1 is SGHAT, CDR2 FQNNGV. V was shortened by 6 bases and J by 0 bases, with 9 bases between the two germline ends. CDR3 in DNA: TGTGCCAGCAGTTTTGTCCCCTCTGGGGCCAACGTCCTGACTTTC. Protein sequence: CASSFVPSGANVLTF.

The gene calls are TRBV27 and TRBJ1-2; weak D call: TRBD1 (6 bases). Germline V gene lookup returns CDR1 MNHEY and CDR2 SMNVEV (reference sequence). The CDR3 length is 13 residues. V was shortened by 6 bases and J by 4 bases, with 12 bases between the two germline ends. The CDR3 loop reads CASSQDSLYGYTF. CDR3 in DNA: TGTGCCAGCAGCCAGGACAGCCTCTATGGCTACACCTTC.

The chain is built from TRBV7-9 and TRBJ1-2; no clear D gene. CDR1 is SEHNR and CDR2 is FQNEAQ in the germline V gene (reference sequence). The ends were cut back, 2 bases at V and 7 bases at J, with 8 bases in the middle. The CDR3 is made up of 12 amino acids. CDR3 amino acids: CASSLSERGYTF. As DNA, the CDR3 is TGTGCCAGCAGCTTATCAGAGCGTGGCTACACCTTC.

The V gene is TRBV28, the J gene TRBJ1-4; 7 nucleotides line up with TRBD1. This CDR3 is built from 14 residues. The V gene end was trimmed by 6 bases and the J gene end by 4 bases; junction bases not matched to a gene: 5. Looked up from germline, CDR1 is MDHEN and CDR2 is SYDVKM. For the CDR3, the DNA is TGTGCCAGCAGGACAGGGAGCAATAATGAAAAACTGTTTTTT. Translated, it gives CASRTGSNNEKLFF. Filled out from reference TRBV28 and TRBJ1-4, the complete variable domain reads DVKVTQSSRYLVKRTGEKVFLECVQDMDHENMFWYRQDPGLGLRLIYFSYDVKMKEKGDIPEGYSVSREKKERFSLILESASTNQTSMYLCASRTGSNNEKLFFGSGTQLSVL.

The rearrangement links TRBV30 to TRBJ2-7; D possibly uses TRBD1 or TRBD2 (5 bases each). The CDR3 totals 12 residues. V dropped 5 bases and J dropped 7 bases, with 15 bases sitting between them. CDR1 and CDR2 from the germline V gene are GTSNPN and SVGIG (reference sequence). In nucleotides, the CDR3 is TGTGCCTGGGGAGAGGGGCTGCGGGAGCAGTACTTC. This translates into CAWGEGLREQYF. Based on the CDR3 plus reference TRBV30 and TRBJ2-7, the full variable domain is SQTIHQWPATLVQPVGSPLSLECTVEGTSNPNLYWYRQAAGRGLQLLFYSVGIGQISSEVPQNLSASRPQDRQFILSSKKLLLSDSGFYLCAWGEGLREQYFGPGTRLTVT.

The table lists this clone with a count of one. CDR3 in amino acids: CASSFRGGVGNEKLFF. In DNA form, the CDR3 reads TGTGCCAGCAGTTTCCGCGGTGGGGTAGGAAATGAAAAACTGTTTTTT. This sequence joins TRBV28 and TRBJ1-4; the D is unclear. CDR3 length: 16 amino acids. V was pared by 3 bases and J by 5 bases, with 16 bases between. Looked up from germline, CDR1 is MDHEN and CDR2 is SYDVKM.

The chain combines TRBV3-1 (or the pseudogene TRBV3-2) with TRBJ1-2, with D unresolved. This CDR3 is built from 15 residues. Trimming removed 2 bases at V and 5 bases at J, with 15 bases between. The germline V gene has CDR1 LGHDT and CDR2 YNNKEL (reference sequence). This chain's CDR3 is CASSQLSPKGYGYTF. CDR3 coding DNA: TGTGCCAGCAGCCAACTTTCCCCAAAAGGGTATGGCTACACCTTC.

The chain carries TRBV7-2 and TRBJ1-5, with D uncertain. Trimming took off 5 bases at V and 0 bases at J, with 14 bases between the two ends. This CDR3 contains 16 residues. From germline, CDR1 is SGHTA and CDR2 FQGNSA. The CDR3 here is CASSPAGRSSNQPQHF. CDR3 in DNA: TGTGCCAGCAGCCCCGCGGGCAGGTCTAGCAATCAGCCCCAGCATTTT. The full variable domain, its missing parts supplied by reference TRBV7-2 and TRBJ1-5, is GAGVSQSPSNKVTEKGKDVELRCDPISGHTALYWYRQSLGQGLEFLIYFQGNSAPDKSGLPSDRFSAERTGGSVSTLTIQRTQQEDSAVYLCASSPAGRSSNQPQHFGDGTRLSIL.

The chain is built from TRBV14 and TRBJ2-3; 10 bases map to TRBD1. The CDR3 length is 15 residues. The trim removed 6 bases at V and 5 bases at J, leaving 8 bases unmatched. Germline values: CDR1 SGHDN, CDR2 FVKESK. This chain's CDR3 is CASRGVRTGGDTQYF. Here the CDR3 DNA reads TGTGCCAGCAGAGGTGTCAGGACAGGGGGAGATACGCAGTATTTT.

This chain uses TRBV19 with TRBJ1-1, with 8 bases that match TRBD1. This CDR3 region has 15 residues. Germline V CDR1 and CDR2: LNHDA, SQIVND (reference sequence). The V gene end was trimmed by 2 bases and the J gene end by 1 base; junction bases not matched to a gene: 3. The CDR3 coding sequence is TGTGCCAGTAGTATACAGGGGGCGGGGAACACTGAAGCTTTCTTT. Protein sequence: CASSIQGAGNTEAFF.

The gene calls are TRBV7-2 and TRBJ1-5; TRBD1 might be the D (6 bases). The germline V gene encodes CDR1 SGHTA and CDR2 FQGNSA. Between the trimmed V and J ends, which lost 4 bases and 5 bases, there was a span of 18 bases. CDR3 length: 16 residues. CDR3: CASSWEGVAGDQPQHF. CDR3 DNA: TGTGCCAGCAGCTGGGAGGGGGTGGCAGGCGATCAGCCCCAGCATTTT.

This rearrangement joins TRBV7-9 to TRBJ2-2; D is unclear. The germline gives CDR1 SEHNR, CDR2 FQNEAQ (reference sequence). The CDR3 spans 12 residues. V dropped 1 base and J dropped 6 bases, with 3 bases sitting between them. This CDR3 is CASSLDAGELFF. The CDR3 DNA reads as TGTGCCAGCAGCTTAGACGCCGGGGAGCTGTTTTTT.

This sequence joins TRBV5-1 and TRBJ2-2; the D gene could be TRBD1 or TRBD2 (5 bases each). The CDR3 consists of 16 residues. Trimming cost V 4 bases and J 3 bases, with 16 bases left between them. Germline-derived CDR1 and CDR2 are SGHRS and YFSETQ. The CDR3 region is CASSLGEPSHTGELFF. The CDR3 nucleotides read TGCGCCAGCAGCCTGGGGGAACCGTCGCACACCGGGGAGCTGTTTTTT.

The chain uses TRBV9 and TRBJ2-3, with 12 bases identical to TRBD2. The germline V gene has CDR1 SGDLS and CDR2 YYNGEE. This CDR3 contains 15 residues. Trimming at V came to 2 bases and at J to 6 bases, leaving 4 bases not matched to a gene. As DNA, the CDR3 is TGTGCCAGCAGCGTCGCTAGCGGGAGGGTGGATACGCAGTATTTT. This sequence encodes CASSVASGRVDTQYF.

This clone was seen more than once but under ten times. The gene calls are TRBV14 and TRBJ1-3, with D unclear. Germline CDR1 and CDR2: SGHDN and FVKESK. This CDR3 region has 14 residues. Trimming stripped 1 base from V and 0 bases from J, with 4 bases between. The CDR3 reads CASSQGLSGNTIYF. The CDR3 DNA follows: TGTGCCAGCAGCCAAGGACTCTCTGGAAACACCATATATTTT.

This chain connects TRBV29-1 to TRBJ1-1, with no clear D. The CDR3 length is 13 residues. Germline lookup yields CDR1 SQVTM and CDR2 ANQGSEA. V lost 5 bases, J lost 0 bases, and 10 bases lay in between. CDR3 sequence: CSVTFDMNTEAFF. CDR3 nucleotides: TGCAGCGTTACCTTCGACATGAACACTGAAGCTTTCTTT. Complete variable domain (other parts from reference TRBV29-1 and TRBJ1-1): SAVISQKPSRDICQRGTSLTIQCQVDSQVTMMFWYRQQPGQSLTLIATANQGSEATYESGFVIDKFPISRPNLTFSTLTVSNMSPEDSSIYLCSVTFDMNTEAFFGQGTRLTVV.

The chain recombines TRBV18 with TRBJ1-1, with 9 bases matching TRBD1. Germline CDR1 reads KGHSH; CDR2 reads LQKENI. Unmatched junction bases numbered 2, after V lost 1 base and J lost 2 bases. The length of the CDR3 is 15 residues. The CDR3 loop is CASSPQGQGNTEAFF. The CDR3, as DNA: TGTGCCAGCTCACCACAGGGACAGGGTAACACTGAAGCTTTCTTT.

In this sample, this clone turned up a few times. The chain recombines TRBV4-1 with TRBJ1-5; D is perhaps TRBD1 (6 bases). The CDR3 is made up of 17 amino acids. The germline V gene encodes CDR1 MGHRA and CDR2 YSYEKL. V dropped 4 bases and J dropped 4 bases, with 20 bases sitting between them. CDR3 nucleotides: TGCGCCAGCAGCCGCGCGGGGGGCCTCCGGGAAAATCAGCCCCAGCATTTT. Translated, it gives CASSRAGGLRENQPQHF.